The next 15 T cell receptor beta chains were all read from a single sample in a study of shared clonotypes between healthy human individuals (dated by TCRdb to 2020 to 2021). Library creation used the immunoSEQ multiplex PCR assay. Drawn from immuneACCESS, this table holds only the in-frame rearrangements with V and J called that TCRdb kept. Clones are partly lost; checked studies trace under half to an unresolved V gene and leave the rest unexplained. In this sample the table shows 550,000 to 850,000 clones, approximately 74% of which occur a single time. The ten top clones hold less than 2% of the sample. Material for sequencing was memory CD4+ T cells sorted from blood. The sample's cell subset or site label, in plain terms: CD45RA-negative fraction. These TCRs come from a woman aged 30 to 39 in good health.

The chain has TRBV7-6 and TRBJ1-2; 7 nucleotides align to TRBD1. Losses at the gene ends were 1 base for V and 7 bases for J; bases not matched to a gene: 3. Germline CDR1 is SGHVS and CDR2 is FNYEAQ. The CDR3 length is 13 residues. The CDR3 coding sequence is TGTGCCAGCAGCTTAGGACAGGGAGGTGGCTACACCTTC. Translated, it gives CASSLGQGGGYTF.

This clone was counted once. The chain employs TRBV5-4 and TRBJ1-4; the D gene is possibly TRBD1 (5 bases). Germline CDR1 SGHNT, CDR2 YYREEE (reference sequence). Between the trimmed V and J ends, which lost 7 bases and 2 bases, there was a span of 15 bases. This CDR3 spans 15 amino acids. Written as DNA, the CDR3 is TGTGCCAGCCAATCCCGTGGGGCGACTAATGAAAAACTGTTTTTT. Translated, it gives CASQSRGATNEKLFF.

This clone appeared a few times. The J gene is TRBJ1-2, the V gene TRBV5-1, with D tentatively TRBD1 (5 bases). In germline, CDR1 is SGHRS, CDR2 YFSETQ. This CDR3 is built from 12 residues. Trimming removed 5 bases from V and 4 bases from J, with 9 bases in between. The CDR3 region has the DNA TGCGCCAGCAGTGACAGCGGCTATGGCTACACCTTC. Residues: CASSDSGYGYTF.

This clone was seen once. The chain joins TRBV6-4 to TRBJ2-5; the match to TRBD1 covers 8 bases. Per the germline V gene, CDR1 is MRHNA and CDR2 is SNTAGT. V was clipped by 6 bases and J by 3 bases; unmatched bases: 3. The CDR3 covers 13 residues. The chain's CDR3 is CASRDRDEETQYF. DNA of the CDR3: TGTGCCAGCAGGGACAGGGACGAAGAGACCCAGTACTTC.

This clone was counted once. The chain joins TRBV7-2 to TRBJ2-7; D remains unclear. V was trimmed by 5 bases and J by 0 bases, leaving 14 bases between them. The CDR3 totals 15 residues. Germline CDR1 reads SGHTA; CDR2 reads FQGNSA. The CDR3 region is CASSPGRVSSYEQYF. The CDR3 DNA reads TGTGCCAGCAGCCCTGGACGCGTAAGCTCCTACGAGCAGTACTTC.

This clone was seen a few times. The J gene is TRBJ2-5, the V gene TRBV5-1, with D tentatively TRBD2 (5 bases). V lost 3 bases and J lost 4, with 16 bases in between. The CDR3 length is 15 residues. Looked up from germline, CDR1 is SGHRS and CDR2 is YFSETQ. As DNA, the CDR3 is TGCGCCAGCAGCTCAGGACTCTACTTACCAGAGACCCAGTACTTC. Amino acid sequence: CASSSGLYLPETQYF.

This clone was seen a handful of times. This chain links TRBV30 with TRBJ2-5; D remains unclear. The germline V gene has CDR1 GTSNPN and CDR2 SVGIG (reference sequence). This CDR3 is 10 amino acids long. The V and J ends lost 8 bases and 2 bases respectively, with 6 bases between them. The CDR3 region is CAPRQETQYF. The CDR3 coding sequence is TGTGCCCCACGTCAAGAGACCCAGTACTTC. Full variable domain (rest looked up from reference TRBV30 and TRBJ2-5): SQTIHQWPATLVQPVGSPLSLECTVEGTSNPNLYWYRQAAGRGLQLLFYSVGIGQISSEVPQNLSASRPQDRQFILSSKKLLLSDSGFYLCAPRQETQYFGPGTRLLVL.

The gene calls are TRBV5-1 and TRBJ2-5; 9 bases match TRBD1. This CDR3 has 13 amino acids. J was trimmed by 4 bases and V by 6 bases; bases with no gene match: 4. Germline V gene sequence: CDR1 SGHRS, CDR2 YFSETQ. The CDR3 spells CASKRGQGETQYF. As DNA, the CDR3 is TGCGCCAGCAAGCGGGGACAGGGAGAGACCCAGTACTTC.

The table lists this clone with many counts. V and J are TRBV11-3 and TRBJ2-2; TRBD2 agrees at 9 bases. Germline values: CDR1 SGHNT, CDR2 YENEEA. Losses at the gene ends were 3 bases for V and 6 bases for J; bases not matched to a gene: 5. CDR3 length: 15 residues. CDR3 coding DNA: TGTGCCAGCAGCTTGCTAGCGGGAATGTCCGGGGAGCTGTTTTTT. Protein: CASSLLAGMSGELFF.

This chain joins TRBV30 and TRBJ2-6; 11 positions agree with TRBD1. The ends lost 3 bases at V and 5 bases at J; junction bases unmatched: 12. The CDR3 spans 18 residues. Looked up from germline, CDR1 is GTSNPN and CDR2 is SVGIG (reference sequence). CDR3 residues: CAWRPLGQGVLRANVLTF. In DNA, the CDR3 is TGTGCCTGGAGACCCCTGGGACAGGGGGTTTTACGGGCCAACGTCCTGACTTTC.

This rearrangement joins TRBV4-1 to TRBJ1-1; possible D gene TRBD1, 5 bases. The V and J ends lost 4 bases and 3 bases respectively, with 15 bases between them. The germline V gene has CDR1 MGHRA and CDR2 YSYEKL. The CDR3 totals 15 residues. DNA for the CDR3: TGCGCCAGCAGCCCTCGCCTGCTAGGGGACACTGAAGCTTTCTTT. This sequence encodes CASSPRLLGDTEAFF.

The CDR3 sequence is CASSTSGARNEKLFF. The CDR3 nucleotides read TGTGCCAGCAGTACCTCGGGGGCCCGCAATGAAAAACTGTTTTTT. V and J are TRBV6-6 and TRBJ1-4; possibly TRBD1 for D (6 bases). CDR3 length equals 15 residues. Trimming removed 5 bases at V and 5 bases at J, with 15 bases between. Germline V gene data show CDR1 as MNHNY and CDR2 as SVGAGI (reference sequence).

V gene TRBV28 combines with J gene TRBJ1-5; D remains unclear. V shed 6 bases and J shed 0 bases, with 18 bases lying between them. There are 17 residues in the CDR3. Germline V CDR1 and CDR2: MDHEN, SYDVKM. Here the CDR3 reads CASRVEPLSYSNQPQHF. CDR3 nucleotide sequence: TGTGCCAGCAGGGTGGAACCCCTATCCTATAGCAATCAGCCCCAGCATTTT.

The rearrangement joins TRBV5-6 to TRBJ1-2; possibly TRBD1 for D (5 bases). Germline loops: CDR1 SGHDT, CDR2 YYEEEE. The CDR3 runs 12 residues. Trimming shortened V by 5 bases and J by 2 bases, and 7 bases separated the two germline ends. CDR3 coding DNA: TGTGCCAGCAGACGGGACAACTATGGCTACACCTTC. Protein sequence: CASRRDNYGYTF. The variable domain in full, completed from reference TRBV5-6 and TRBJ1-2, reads DAGVTQSPTHLIKTRGQQVTLRCSPKSGHDTVSWYQQALGQGPQFIFQYYEEEERQRGNFPDRFSGHQFPNYSSELNVNALLLGDSALYLCASRRDNYGYTFGSGTRLTVV.

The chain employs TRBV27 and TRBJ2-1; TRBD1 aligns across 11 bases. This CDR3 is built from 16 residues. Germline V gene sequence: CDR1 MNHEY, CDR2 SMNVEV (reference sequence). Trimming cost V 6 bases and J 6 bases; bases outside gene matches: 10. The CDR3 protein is CASRRTGTGGFNEQFF. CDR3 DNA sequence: TGTGCCAGCAGGAGAACCGGGACAGGGGGTTTCAATGAGCAGTTCTTC.